The source of this TCR beta chain is a study of cytomegalovirus exposure and HLA in healthy donors. For the study at large: Out of 150 million to 200 million T cells, an earlier analysis found about 100 million unique TCR beta sequences in total.

PCR used 60 Vbeta primers and 13 Jbeta primers. This table comes from immunoSEQ multiplex PCR, and its TCRdb copy is limited to in-frame clones, with some not included. The table has 50,000 to 75,000 clones, about four fifths seen once. Concerning this clone itself: Its antigen is still unknown.

The study's findings and limits: Most CMV-associated TCR beta chains were later found to appear HLA-restricted. Most TCR sequences were seen very rarely across donors, but some public TCRs occurred in many. Sequence variants that were highly shared formed a cluster that was likely a sequencing artifact.

The V gene's germline CDR1 is LGHNA and CDR2 YSLEER. V was clipped by 3 bases and J by 6 bases; unmatched bases: 5. The CDR3 sequence is 13 residues long. The rearrangement links TRBV4-3 to TRBJ2-7; the match to TRBD1 covers 7 bases. The TCR comes from a woman aged 40 to 50 in good health and CMV-seronegative. Sequenced sample: PBMCs. The CDR3 here is CASSQQQGTEQYF. As DNA, the CDR3 is TGCGCCAGCAGCCAGCAACAGGGGACCGAGCAGTACTTC.